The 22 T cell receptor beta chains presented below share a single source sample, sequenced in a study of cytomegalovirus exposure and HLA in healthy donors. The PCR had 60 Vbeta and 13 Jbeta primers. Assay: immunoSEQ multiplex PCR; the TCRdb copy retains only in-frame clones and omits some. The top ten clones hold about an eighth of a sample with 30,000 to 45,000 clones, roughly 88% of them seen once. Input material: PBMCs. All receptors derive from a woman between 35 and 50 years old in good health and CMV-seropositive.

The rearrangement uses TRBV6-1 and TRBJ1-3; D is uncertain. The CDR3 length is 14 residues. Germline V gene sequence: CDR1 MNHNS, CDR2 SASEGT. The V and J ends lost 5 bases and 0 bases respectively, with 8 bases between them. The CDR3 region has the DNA TGTGCCAGCAGTTTTGTCTCCTCTGGAAACACCATATATTTT. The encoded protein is CASSFVSSGNTIYF.

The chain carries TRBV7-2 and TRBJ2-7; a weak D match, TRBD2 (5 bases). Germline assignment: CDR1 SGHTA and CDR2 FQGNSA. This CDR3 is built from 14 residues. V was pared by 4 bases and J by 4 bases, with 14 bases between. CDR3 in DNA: TGTGCCAGCAGCTCACCGGGTCGGGGATACGAGCAGTACTTC. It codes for CASSSPGRGYEQYF.

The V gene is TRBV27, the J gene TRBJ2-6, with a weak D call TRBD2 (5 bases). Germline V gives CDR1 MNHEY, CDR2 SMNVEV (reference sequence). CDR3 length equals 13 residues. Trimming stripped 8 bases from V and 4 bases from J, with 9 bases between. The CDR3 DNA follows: TGTGCCAGCGGACTGTCCGGGGCCAACGTCCTGACTTTC. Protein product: CASGLSGANVLTF. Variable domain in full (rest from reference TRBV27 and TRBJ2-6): EAQVTQNPRYLITVTGKKLTVTCSQNMNHEYMSWYRQDPGLGLRQIYYSMNVEVTDKGDVPEGYKVSRKEKRNFPLILESPSPNQTSLYFCASGLSGANVLTFGAGSRLTVL.

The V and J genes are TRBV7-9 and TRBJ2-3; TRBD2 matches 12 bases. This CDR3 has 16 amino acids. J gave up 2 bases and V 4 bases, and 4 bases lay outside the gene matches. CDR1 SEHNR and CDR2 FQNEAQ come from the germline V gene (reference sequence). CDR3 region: CASSSTSGGHTDTQYF. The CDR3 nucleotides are TGTGCCAGCAGCTCGACTAGCGGGGGACACACAGATACGCAGTATTTT. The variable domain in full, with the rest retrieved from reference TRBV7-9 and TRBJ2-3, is DTGVSQNPRHKITKRGQNVTFRCDPISEHNRLYWYRQTLGQGPEFLTYFQNEAQLEKSRLLSDRFSAERPKGSFSTLEIQRTEQGDSAMYLCASSSTSGGHTDTQYFGPGTRLTVL.

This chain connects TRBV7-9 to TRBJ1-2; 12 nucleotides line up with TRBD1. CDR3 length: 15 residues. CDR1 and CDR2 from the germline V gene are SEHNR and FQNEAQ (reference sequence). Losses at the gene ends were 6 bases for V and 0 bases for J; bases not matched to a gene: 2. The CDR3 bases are TGTGCCAGCAGTGGGGACAGGGGGCCTAACTATGGCTACACCTTC. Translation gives CASSGDRGPNYGYTF. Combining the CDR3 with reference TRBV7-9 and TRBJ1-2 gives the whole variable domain DTGVSQNPRHKITKRGQNVTFRCDPISEHNRLYWYRQTLGQGPEFLTYFQNEAQLEKSRLLSDRFSAERPKGSFSTLEIQRTEQGDSAMYLCASSGDRGPNYGYTFGSGTRLTVV.

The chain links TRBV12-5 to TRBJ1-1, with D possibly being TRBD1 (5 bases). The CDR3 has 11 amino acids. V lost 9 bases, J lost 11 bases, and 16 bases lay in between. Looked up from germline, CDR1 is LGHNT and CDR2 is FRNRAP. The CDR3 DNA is TGTGCTAGGGCGGGGACCAGAGGGGCTTTCTTT. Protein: CARAGTRGAFF.

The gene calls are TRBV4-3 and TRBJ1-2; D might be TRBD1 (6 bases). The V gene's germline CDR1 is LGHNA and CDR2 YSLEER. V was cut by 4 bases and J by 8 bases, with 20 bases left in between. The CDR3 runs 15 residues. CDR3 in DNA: TGCGCCAGCAGCCCGGACTTACAGGGAAATCCCGGCTACACCTTC. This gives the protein CASSPDLQGNPGYTF.

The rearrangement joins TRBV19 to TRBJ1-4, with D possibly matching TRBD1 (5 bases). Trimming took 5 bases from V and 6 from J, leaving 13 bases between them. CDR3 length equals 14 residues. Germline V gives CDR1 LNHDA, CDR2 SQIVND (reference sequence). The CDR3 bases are TGTGCCAGTAGTCCCGGGACTTATTATGAAAAACTGTTTTTT. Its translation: CASSPGTYYEKLFF.

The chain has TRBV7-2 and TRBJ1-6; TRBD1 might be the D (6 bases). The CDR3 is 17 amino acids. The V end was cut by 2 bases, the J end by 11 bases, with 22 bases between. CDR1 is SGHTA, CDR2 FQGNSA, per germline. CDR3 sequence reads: CASSLRLGVQGRPPLHF. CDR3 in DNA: TGTGCCAGCAGCTTACGTTTAGGGGTACAGGGTAGGCCACCCCTCCACTTT.

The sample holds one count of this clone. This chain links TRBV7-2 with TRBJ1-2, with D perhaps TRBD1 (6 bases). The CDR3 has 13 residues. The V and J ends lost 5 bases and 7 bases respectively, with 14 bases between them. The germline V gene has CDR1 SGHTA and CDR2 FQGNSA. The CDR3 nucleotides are TGTGCCAGCAGCGGACAGCTAGCGGGTGGCTACACCTTC. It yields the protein CASSGQLAGGYTF.

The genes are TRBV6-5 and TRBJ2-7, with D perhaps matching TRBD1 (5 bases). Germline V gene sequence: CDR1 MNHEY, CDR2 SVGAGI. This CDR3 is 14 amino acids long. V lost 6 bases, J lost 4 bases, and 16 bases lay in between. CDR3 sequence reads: CASSRSGNSYEQYF. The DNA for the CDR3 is TGTGCCAGCAGCCGCTCAGGGAACTCATACGAGCAGTACTTC.

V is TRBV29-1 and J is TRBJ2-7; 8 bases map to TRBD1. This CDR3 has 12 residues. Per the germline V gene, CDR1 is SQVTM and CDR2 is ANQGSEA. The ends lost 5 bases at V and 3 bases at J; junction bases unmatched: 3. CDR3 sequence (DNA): TGCAGCGTTTCCGGGACAGGCTACGAGCAGTACTTC. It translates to CSVSGTGYEQYF.

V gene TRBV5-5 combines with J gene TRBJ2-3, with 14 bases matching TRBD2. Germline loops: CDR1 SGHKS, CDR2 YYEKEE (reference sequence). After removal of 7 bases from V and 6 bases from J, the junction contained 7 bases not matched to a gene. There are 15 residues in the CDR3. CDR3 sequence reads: CASGRTSGGTDTQYF. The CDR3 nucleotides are TGTGCCAGCGGACGGACTAGCGGGGGGACGGATACGCAGTATTTT.

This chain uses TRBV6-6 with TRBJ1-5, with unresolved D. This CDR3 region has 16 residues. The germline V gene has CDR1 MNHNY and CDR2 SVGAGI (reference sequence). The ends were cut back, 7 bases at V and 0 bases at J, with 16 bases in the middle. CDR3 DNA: TGTGCCAGCACCGCCGGTAAGGACTATAGCAATCAGCCCCAGCATTTT. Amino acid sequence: CASTAGKDYSNQPQHF.

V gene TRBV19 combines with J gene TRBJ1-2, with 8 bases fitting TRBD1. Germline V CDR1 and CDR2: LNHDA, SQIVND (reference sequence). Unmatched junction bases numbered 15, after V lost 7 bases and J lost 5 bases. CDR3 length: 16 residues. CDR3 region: CASNAPDRGSAYGYTF. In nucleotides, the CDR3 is TGTGCCAGTAACGCACCCGACAGGGGATCGGCGTATGGCTACACCTTC.

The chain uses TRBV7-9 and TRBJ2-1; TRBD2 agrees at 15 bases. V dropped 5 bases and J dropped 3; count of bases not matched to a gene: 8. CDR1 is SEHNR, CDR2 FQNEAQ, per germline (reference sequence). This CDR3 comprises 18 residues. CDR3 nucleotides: TGTGCCAGCAGCGCCCGAGGACTAGCGGGGGGGTACTACAATGAGCAGTTCTTC. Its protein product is CASSARGLAGGYYNEQFF. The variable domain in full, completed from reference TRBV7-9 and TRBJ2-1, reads DTGVSQNPRHKITKRGQNVTFRCDPISEHNRLYWYRQTLGQGPEFLTYFQNEAQLEKSRLLSDRFSAERPKGSFSTLEIQRTEQGDSAMYLCASSARGLAGGYYNEQFFGPGTRLTVL.

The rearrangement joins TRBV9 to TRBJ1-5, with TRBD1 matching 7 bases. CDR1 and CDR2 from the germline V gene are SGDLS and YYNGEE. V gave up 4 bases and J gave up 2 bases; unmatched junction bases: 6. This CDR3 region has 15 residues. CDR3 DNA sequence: TGTGCCAGCAGCCCGAGACAGGGTGGCAATCAGCCCCAGCATTTT. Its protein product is CASSPRQGGNQPQHF.

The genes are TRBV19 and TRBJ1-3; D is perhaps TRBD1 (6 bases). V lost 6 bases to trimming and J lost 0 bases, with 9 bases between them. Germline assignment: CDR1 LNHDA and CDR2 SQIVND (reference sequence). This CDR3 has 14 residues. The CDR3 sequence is CASRRTASGNTIYF. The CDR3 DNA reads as TGTGCCAGTAGACGGACAGCCTCTGGAAACACCATATATTTT.

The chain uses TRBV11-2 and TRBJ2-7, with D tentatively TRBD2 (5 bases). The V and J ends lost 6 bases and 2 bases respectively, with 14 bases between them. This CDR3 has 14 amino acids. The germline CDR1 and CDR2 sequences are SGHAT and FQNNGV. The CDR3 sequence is CASRTTREPYEQYF. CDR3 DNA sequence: TGTGCCAGCAGAACTACGAGGGAACCCTACGAGCAGTACTTC.

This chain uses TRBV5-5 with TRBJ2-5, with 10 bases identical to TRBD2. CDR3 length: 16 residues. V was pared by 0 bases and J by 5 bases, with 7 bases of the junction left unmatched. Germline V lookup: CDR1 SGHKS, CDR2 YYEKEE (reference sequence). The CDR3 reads CASSLAPSGGFETQYF. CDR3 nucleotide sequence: TGTGCCAGCAGCTTGGCCCCTAGCGGGGGTTTCGAGACCCAGTACTTC.

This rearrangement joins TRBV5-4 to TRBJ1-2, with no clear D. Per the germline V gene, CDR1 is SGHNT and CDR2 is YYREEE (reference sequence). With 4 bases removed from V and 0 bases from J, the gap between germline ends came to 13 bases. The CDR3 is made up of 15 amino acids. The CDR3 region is CASSPEYRANYGYTF. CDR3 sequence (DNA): TGTGCCAGCAGCCCAGAATACAGAGCTAACTATGGCTACACCTTC. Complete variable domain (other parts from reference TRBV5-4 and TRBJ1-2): ETGVTQSPTHLIKTRGQQVTLRCSSQSGHNTVSWYQQALGQGPQFIFQYYREEENGRGNFPPRFSGLQFPNYSSELNVNALELDDSALYLCASSPEYRANYGYTFGSGTRLTVV.

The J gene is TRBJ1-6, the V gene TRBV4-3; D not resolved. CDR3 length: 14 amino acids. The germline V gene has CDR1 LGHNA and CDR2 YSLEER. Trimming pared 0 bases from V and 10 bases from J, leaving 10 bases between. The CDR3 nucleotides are TGCGCCAGCAGCCAAGATGAGTTCCGGTCACCCCTCCACTTT. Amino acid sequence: CASSQDEFRSPLHF.